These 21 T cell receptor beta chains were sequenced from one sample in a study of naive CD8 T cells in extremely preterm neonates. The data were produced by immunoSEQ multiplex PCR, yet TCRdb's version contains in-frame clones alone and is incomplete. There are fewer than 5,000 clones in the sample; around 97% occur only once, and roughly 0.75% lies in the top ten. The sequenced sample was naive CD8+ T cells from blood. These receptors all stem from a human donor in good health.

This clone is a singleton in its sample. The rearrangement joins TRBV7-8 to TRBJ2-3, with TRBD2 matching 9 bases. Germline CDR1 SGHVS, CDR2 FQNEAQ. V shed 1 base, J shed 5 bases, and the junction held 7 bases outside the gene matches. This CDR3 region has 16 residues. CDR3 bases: TGTGCCAGCAGCTTAGTCAGGCGGGGGGGACGAGATACGCAGTATTTT. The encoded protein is CASSLVRRGGRDTQYF.

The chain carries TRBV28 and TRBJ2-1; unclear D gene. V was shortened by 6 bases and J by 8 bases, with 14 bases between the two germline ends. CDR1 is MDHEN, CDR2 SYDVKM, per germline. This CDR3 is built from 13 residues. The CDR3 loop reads CASSPRMSDEQFF. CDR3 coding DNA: TGTGCCAGCAGCCCTAGGATGAGCGATGAGCAGTTCTTC.

CDR3 sequence reads: CASSFSRGIRETQYF. The CDR3 DNA sequence: TGTGCCAGCAGCTTTTCCAGGGGGATTCGGGAGACCCAGTACTTC. The chain is built from TRBV7-8 and TRBJ2-5; 7 bases map to TRBD1. Germline lookup yields CDR1 SGHVS and CDR2 FQNEAQ. CDR3 size: 15 residues. Losses at the gene ends were 3 bases for V and 5 bases for J; bases not matched to a gene: 9. The whole variable domain, remainder taken from reference TRBV7-8 and TRBJ2-5, is GAGVSQSPRYKVAKRGQDVALRCDPISGHVSLFWYQQALGQGPEFLTYFQNEAQLDKSGLPSDRFFAERPEGSVSTLKIQRTQQEDSAVYLCASSFSRGIRETQYFGPGTRLLVL.

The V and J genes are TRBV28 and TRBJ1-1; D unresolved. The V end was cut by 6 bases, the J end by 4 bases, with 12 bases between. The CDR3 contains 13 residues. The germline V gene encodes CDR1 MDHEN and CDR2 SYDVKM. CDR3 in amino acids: CASRITPVTEAFF. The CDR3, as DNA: TGTGCCAGCAGGATAACCCCGGTCACTGAAGCTTTCTTT.

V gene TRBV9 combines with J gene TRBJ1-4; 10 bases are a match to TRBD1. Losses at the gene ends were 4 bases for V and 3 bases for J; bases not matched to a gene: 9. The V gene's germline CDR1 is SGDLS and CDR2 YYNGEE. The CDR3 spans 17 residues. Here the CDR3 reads CASSNRDRGEANEKLFF. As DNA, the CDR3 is TGTGCCAGCAGCAACCGGGACAGGGGAGAGGCTAATGAAAAACTGTTTTTT.

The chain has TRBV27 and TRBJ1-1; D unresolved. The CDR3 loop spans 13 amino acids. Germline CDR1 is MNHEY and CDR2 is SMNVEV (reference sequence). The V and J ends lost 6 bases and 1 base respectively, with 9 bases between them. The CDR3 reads CASSPTRNTEAFF. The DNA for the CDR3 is TGTGCCAGCAGCCCTACCCGGAACACTGAAGCTTTCTTT.

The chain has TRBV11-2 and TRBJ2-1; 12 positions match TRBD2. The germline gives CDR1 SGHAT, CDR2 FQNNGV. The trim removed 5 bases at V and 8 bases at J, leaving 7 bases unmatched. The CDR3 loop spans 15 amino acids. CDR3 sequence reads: CASSPPGLAGYEQFF. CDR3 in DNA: TGTGCCAGCAGCCCTCCGGGACTAGCGGGTTATGAGCAGTTCTTC. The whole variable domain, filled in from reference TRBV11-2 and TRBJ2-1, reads EAGVAQSPRYKIIEKRQSVAFWCNPISGHATLYWYQQILGQGPKLLIQFQNNGVVDDSQLPKDRFSAERLKGVDSTLKIQPAKLEDSAVYLCASSPPGLAGYEQFFGPGTRLTVL.

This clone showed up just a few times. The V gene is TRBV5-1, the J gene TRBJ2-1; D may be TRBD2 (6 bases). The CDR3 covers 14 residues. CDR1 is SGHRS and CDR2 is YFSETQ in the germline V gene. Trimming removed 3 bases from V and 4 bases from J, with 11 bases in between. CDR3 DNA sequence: TGCGCCAGCAGCTCCGGGACTGGGTACAATGAGCAGTTCTTC. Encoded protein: CASSSGTGYNEQFF.

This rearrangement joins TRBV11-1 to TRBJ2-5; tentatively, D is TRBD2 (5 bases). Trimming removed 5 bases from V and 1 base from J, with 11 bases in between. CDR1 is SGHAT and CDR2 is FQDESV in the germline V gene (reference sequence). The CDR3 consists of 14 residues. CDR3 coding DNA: TGTGCCAGCAGCGCGAGAGGGATCCAAGAGACCCAGTACTTC. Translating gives CASSARGIQETQYF.

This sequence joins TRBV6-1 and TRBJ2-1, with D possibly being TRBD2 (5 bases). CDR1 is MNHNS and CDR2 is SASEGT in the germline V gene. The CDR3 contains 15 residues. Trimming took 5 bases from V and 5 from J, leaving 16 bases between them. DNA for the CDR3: TGTGCCAGCAGTATGCGGGCGCTCCCCAACAATGAGCAGTTCTTC. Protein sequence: CASSMRALPNNEQFF.

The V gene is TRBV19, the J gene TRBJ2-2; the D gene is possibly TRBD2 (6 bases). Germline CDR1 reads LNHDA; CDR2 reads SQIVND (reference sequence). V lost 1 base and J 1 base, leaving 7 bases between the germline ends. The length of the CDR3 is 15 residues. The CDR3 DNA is TGTGCCAGTAGTATAGTCGGGGGGAACACCGGGGAGCTGTTTTTT. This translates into CASSIVGGNTGELFF.

CDR3 in DNA: TGTGCCAGCAGCCAATCGGGTTGGGGCCTCCAAGAGACCCAGTACTTC. It yields the protein CASSQSGWGLQETQYF. The chain has TRBV7-9 and TRBJ2-5; perhaps TRBD1 as D (5 bases). V lost 5 bases and J 1 base, leaving 17 bases between the germline ends. The V gene's germline CDR1 is SEHNR and CDR2 FQNEAQ (reference sequence). The CDR3 totals 16 residues.

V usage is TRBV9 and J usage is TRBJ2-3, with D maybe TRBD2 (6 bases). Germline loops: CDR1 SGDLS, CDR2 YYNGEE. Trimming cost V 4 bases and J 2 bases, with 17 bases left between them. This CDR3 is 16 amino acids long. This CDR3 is CASSSHAGWDTDTQYF. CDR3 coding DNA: TGTGCCAGCAGCTCTCACGCGGGGTGGGACACAGATACGCAGTATTTT.

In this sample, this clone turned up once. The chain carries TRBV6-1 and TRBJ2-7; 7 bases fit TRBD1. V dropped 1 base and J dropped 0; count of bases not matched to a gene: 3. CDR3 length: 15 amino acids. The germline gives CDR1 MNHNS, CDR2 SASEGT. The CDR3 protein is CASSEEGQSSYEQYV. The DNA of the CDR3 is TGTGCCAGCAGTGAAGAGGGACAGAGCTCCTACGAGCAGTACGTC.

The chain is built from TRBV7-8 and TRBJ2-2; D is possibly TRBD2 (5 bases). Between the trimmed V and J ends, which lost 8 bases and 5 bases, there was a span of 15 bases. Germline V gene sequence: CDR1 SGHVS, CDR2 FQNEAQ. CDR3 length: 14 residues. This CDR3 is CASLLDRGTGELFF. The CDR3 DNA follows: TGTGCCAGCTTACTTGACCGAGGGACCGGGGAGCTGTTTTTT.

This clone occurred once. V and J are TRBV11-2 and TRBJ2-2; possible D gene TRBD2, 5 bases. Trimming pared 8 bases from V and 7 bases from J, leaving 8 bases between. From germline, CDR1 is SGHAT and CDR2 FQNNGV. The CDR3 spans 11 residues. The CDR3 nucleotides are TGTGCCAGCGGACTGGGCGGGGAGCTGTTTTTT. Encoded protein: CASGLGGELFF. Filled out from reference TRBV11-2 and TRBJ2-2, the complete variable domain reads EAGVAQSPRYKIIEKRQSVAFWCNPISGHATLYWYQQILGQGPKLLIQFQNNGVVDDSQLPKDRFSAERLKGVDSTLKIQPAKLEDSAVYLCASGLGGELFFGEGSRLTVL.

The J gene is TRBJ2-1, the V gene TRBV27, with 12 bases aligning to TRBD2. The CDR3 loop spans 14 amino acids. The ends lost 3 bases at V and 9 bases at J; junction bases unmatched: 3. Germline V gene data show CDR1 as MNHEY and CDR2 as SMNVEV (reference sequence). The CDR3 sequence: CASSLWTSGVEQFF. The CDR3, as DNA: TGTGCCAGCAGTTTGTGGACTAGCGGGGTTGAGCAGTTCTTC.

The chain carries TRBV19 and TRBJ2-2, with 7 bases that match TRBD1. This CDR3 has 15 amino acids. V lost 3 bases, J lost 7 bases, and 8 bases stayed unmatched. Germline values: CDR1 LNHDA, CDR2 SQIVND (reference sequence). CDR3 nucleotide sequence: TGTGCCAGTAGTATGGGGACAGTCTCCGTCGGGGAGCTGTTTTTT. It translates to CASSMGTVSVGELFF.

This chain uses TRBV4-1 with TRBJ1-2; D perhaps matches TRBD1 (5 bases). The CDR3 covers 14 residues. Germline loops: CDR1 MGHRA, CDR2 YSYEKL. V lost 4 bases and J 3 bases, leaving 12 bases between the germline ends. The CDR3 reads CASSPDDRYYGYTF. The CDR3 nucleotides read TGCGCCAGCAGCCCTGACGACAGATACTATGGCTACACCTTC.

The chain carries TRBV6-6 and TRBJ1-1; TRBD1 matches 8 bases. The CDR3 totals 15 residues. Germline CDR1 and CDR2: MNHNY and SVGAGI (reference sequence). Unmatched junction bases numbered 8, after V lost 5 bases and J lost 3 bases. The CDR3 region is CASSRNRGGDTEAFF. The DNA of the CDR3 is TGTGCCAGCAGTCGCAACAGGGGGGGTGACACTGAAGCTTTCTTT.

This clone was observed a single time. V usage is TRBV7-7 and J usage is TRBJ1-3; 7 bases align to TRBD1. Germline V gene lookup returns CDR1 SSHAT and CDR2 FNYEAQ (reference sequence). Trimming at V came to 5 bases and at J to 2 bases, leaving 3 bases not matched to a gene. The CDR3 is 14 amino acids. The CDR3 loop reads CASSADRAGNTIYF. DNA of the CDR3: TGTGCCAGCAGCGCCGACAGGGCTGGAAACACCATATATTTT.